These T cell receptor beta chains were read from a single sample in a study of blood T cell repertoires in COVID-19. This table comes from immunoSEQ multiplex PCR, and its TCRdb copy is limited to in-frame clones, with some not included. The sample has some 260,000 clones; approximately 90% are singletons. Sequencing was carried out using peripheral blood. All receptors derive from a young man with active or convalescent COVID-19. CDR3s include the opening cysteine and the closing phenylalanine or tryptophan. The order of the fields is clone size, V gene, J gene, D gene, CDR3 DNA, CDR3 protein. A D gene is named only where the DNA matches it firmly. Not every row has a clone size; where given, it reads once, few, many or a size class.

abundance: NA; v_gene: TRBV11-2; j_gene: TRBJ1-5; d_gene: NA; CDR3nt: TGTGCCAGCAGCCCACTCCCCAGGGGAGGCAATCAGCCCCAGCATTTT; CDR3aa: CASSPLPRGGNQPQHF
abundance: NA; v_gene: TRBV29-1; j_gene: TRBJ2-7; d_gene: NA; CDR3nt: TGCAGCGTTAAAGCGGGTTACGAGCAGTACTTC; CDR3aa: CSVKAGYEQYF
abundance: NA; v_gene: TRBV5-6; j_gene: TRBJ1-3; d_gene: NA; CDR3nt: TGTGCCAGCAGCTACGGGACATCTCACTCTGGAAACACCATATATTTT; CDR3aa: CASSYGTSHSGNTIYF
abundance: NA; v_gene: TRBV25-1; j_gene: TRBJ1-4; d_gene: TRBD1; CDR3nt: TGTGCCAGCAGTGAGACAGGGGATAATGAAAAACTGTTTTTT; CDR3aa: CASSETGDNEKLFF
abundance: NA; v_gene: TRBV28; j_gene: TRBJ2-1; d_gene: TRBD1; CDR3nt: TGTGCCAGCAGGCCCACCACAGGGGACACCTACAATGAGCAGTTCTTC; CDR3aa: CASRPTTGDTYNEQFF
abundance: once; v_gene: TRBV5-1; j_gene: TRBJ2-3; d_gene: NA; CDR3nt: TGCGCCAGCAGCTTGGAAACAATCCCCACAGATACGCAGTATTTT; CDR3aa: CASSLETIPTDTQYF
abundance: few; v_gene: TRBV18; j_gene: TRBJ1-5; d_gene: NA; CDR3nt: TGTGCCAGCTCCCCGGTGCAGGGTAGCAATCAGCCCCAGCATTTT; CDR3aa: CASSPVQGSNQPQHF
abundance: NA; v_gene: TRBV25-1; j_gene: TRBJ1-2; d_gene: NA; CDR3nt: TGTGCCAGCAGTGAATGGAGCTATGGCTACACCTTC; CDR3aa: CASSEWSYGYTF
abundance: NA; v_gene: TRBV7-6; j_gene: TRBJ1-2; d_gene: TRBD1; CDR3nt: TGTGCCAGCAGCTCAGGGACAGCCTTTACTAACTATGGCTACACCTTC; CDR3aa: CASSSGTAFTNYGYTF
abundance: NA; v_gene: TRBV7-8; j_gene: TRBJ2-7; d_gene: TRBD2; CDR3nt: TGTGCCAGCAGCGGACGACTAGCGGGGGCCACCTACGAGCAGTACTTC; CDR3aa: CASSGRLAGATYEQYF
abundance: NA; v_gene: TRBV29-1; j_gene: TRBJ2-3; d_gene: TRBD2; CDR3nt: TGCAGCGTTGGCACTAGCGCTGATACGCAGTATTTT; CDR3aa: CSVGTSADTQYF
abundance: NA; v_gene: TRBV3-1/TRBV3-2; j_gene: TRBJ2-1; d_gene: NA; CDR3nt: TGTGCCAGCAGCCAAGGAGGACTAAAGGATGCCAATGAGCAGTTCTTC; CDR3aa: CASSQGGLKDANEQFF
abundance: NA; v_gene: TRBV27; j_gene: TRBJ1-2; d_gene: NA; CDR3nt: TGTGCCAGCCGACCCGCAGCAATCAGGGGTCGTGGCTACACCTTC; CDR3aa: CASRPAAIRGRGYTF
abundance: NA; v_gene: TRBV29-1; j_gene: TRBJ1-2; d_gene: TRBD1; CDR3nt: TGCAGCGTCTCCAAGACAGGGGGCGATAACTATGGCTACACCTTC; CDR3aa: CSVSKTGGDNYGYTF
abundance: NA; v_gene: TRBV6-5; j_gene: TRBJ2-1; d_gene: NA; CDR3nt: TGTGCCAGCAGTTACCTCCATGAGCAGTTCTTC; CDR3aa: CASSYLHEQFF
abundance: NA; v_gene: TRBV6-5; j_gene: TRBJ1-2; d_gene: NA; CDR3nt: TGTGCCAGTACTTTATTTCAGGGCCATGGCTACACCTTC; CDR3aa: CASTLFQGHGYTF
abundance: NA; v_gene: TRBV15; j_gene: TRBJ2-3; d_gene: TRBD2; CDR3nt: TGTGCCACCAGCAGGGGACTAGCGGTCACAGATACGCAGTATTTT; CDR3aa: CATSRGLAVTDTQYF
abundance: few; v_gene: TRBV19; j_gene: TRBJ1-5; d_gene: TRBD1; CDR3nt: TGTGCCAGTAGTATGGGTAGGGGGCTTAGCAATCAGCCCCAGCATTTT; CDR3aa: CASSMGRGLSNQPQHF
abundance: once; v_gene: TRBV18; j_gene: TRBJ2-1; d_gene: TRBD1; CDR3nt: TGTGCCAGCTCAATTTTTGACAGGGGCGAACTCAATGAGCAGTTCTTC; CDR3aa: CASSIFDRGELNEQFF
abundance: NA; v_gene: TRBV7-9; j_gene: TRBJ2-7; d_gene: NA; CDR3nt: TGTGCCAGCAGCCCACCCACAGGGAACTCCTACGAGCAGTACTTC; CDR3aa: CASSPPTGNSYEQYF
abundance: NA; v_gene: TRBV12-3/TRBV12-4; j_gene: TRBJ1-2; d_gene: NA; CDR3nt: TGTGCCAGCAGGCAGGGAGGTGGGGGCTACACCTTC; CDR3aa: CASRQGGGGYTF
abundance: NA; v_gene: TRBV2; j_gene: TRBJ1-1; d_gene: NA; CDR3nt: TGTGCCAGCAGTTTTAATGAGTTAGGGCAGGGCCTTCCTTTGAACACTGAAGCTTTCTTT; CDR3aa: CASSFNELGQGLPLNTEAFF
abundance: few; v_gene: TRBV27; j_gene: TRBJ1-5; d_gene: NA; CDR3nt: TGTGCCAGCAGTTTATCCTCCCCACGGGGGTCGCCCCAGCATTTT; CDR3aa: CASSLSSPRGSPQHF
abundance: NA; v_gene: TRBV5-1; j_gene: TRBJ2-3; d_gene: TRBD2; CDR3nt: TGCGCCAGCAGCTTGAAGCGGGGGCCAGATACGCAGTATTTT; CDR3aa: CASSLKRGPDTQYF
abundance: NA; v_gene: TRBV16; j_gene: TRBJ1-2; d_gene: NA; CDR3nt: TGTGCCAGCAGCCAATCTCGGGGTGGCTACACCTTC; CDR3aa: CASSQSRGGYTF
abundance: NA; v_gene: TRBV9; j_gene: TRBJ2-7; d_gene: NA; CDR3nt: TGTGCCAGCAGCGTAGATGGGCGCGAGCAGTACTTC; CDR3aa: CASSVDGREQYF
abundance: NA; v_gene: TRBV5-4; j_gene: TRBJ2-3; d_gene: NA; CDR3nt: TGTGCCAGCACCCTGGGGGGGGCGAGGGATACGCAGTATTTT; CDR3aa: CASTLGGARDTQYF
abundance: NA; v_gene: TRBV18; j_gene: TRBJ2-1; d_gene: TRBD2; CDR3nt: TGTGCCAGCTCACCGGTACTAGCGTACGAGCAGTTCTTC; CDR3aa: CASSPVLAYEQFF
abundance: NA; v_gene: TRBV7-9; j_gene: TRBJ2-5; d_gene: NA; CDR3nt: TGTGCCAGCAGCTTAGGGTTTAGGGGTTTAGAGACCCAGTACTTC; CDR3aa: CASSLGFRGLETQYF